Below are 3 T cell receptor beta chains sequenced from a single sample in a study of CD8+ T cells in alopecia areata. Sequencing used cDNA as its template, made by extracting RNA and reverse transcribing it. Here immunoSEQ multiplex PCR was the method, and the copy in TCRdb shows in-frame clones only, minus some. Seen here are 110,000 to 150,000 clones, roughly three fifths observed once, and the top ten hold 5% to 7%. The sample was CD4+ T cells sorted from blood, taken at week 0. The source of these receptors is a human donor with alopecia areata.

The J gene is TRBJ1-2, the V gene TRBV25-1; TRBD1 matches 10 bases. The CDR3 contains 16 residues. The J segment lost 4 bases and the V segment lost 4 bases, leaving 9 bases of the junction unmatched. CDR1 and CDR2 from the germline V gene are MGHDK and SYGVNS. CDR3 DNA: TGTGCCAGCAGTGGTCGTGGGACAGGGGCCCTCTATGGCTACACCTTC. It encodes CASSGRGTGALYGYTF.

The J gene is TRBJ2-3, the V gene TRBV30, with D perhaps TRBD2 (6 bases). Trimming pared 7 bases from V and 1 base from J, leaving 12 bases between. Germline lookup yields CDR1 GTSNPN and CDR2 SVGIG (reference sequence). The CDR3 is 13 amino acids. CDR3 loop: CASSRGGTDTQYF. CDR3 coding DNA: TGTGCCTCCTCTCGCGGGGGCACAGATACGCAGTATTTT.

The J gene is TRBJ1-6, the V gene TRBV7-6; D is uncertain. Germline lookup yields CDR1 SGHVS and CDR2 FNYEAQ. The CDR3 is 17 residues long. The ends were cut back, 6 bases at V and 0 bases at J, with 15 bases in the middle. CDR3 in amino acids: CASSLSGSSSYNSPLHF. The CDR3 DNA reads TGTGCCAGCAGTCTAAGCGGGTCTAGCTCCTATAATTCACCCCTCCACTTT.